The 27 T cell receptor beta chains in this list originate from one sample, sequenced in a study of OX40 agonist ivuxolimab in advanced cancers. The protocol was immunoSEQ multiplex PCR, while the TCRdb copy is restricted to in-frame clones and leaves out a portion. The sample lists about 64,000 clones; around 90% were seen once. This sample comprised CD4+ or CD8+ T cells sorted from blood, obtained in a trial of the OX40 agonist ivuxolimab. The receptors come from an adult with an advanced solid tumor such as melanoma, head and neck, liver or kidney cancer.

This rearrangement joins TRBV7-9 to TRBJ2-7; 11 bases match TRBD2. Germline trimming cut 5 bases from V and 2 bases from J; bases unmatched to any gene: 8. Germline V lookup: CDR1 SEHNR, CDR2 FQNEAQ (reference sequence). This CDR3 spans 16 amino acids. The CDR3 DNA sequence: TGTGCCAGCAGCCGGACTGGACTAGCGGGCGCCTACGAGCAGTACTTC. Its protein product is CASSRTGLAGAYEQYF.

The gene calls are TRBV11-2 and TRBJ2-7; 12 nucleotides match TRBD1. Germline V gene lookup returns CDR1 SGHAT and CDR2 FQNNGV. V dropped 5 bases and J dropped 4; count of bases not matched to a gene: 6. The CDR3 has 15 residues. This CDR3 reads CASSEGTGGFYEQYF. The CDR3 DNA reads TGTGCCAGCAGCGAAGGGACAGGGGGCTTTTACGAGCAGTACTTC.

The chain combines TRBV6-5 with TRBJ1-5; unclear D gene. Between the trimmed V and J ends, which lost 10 bases and 7 bases, there was a span of 17 bases. Germline lookup yields CDR1 MNHEY and CDR2 SVGAGI. The CDR3 spans 13 residues. CDR3 nucleotide sequence: TGTGCCACCTCGTCGGTCCTCGGGCAGCCCCAGCATTTT. Translating gives CATSSVLGQPQHF.

The genes are TRBV11-3 and TRBJ2-5; weak D call: TRBD2 (5 bases). The CDR3 contains 14 residues. The germline CDR1 and CDR2 sequences are SGHNT and YENEEA. The V end lost 5 bases, the J end lost 5 bases, and 15 bases lay between the germline ends. The chain's CDR3 is CASSPPGSAETQYF. The CDR3 DNA reads as TGTGCCAGCAGCCCCCCGGGGAGTGCTGAGACCCAGTACTTC.

The chain joins TRBV2 to TRBJ2-7; 9 nucleotides match TRBD2. Trimming cost V 5 bases and J 6 bases; bases outside gene matches: 5. The CDR3 totals 13 residues. From germline, CDR1 is SNHLY and CDR2 FYNNEI. CDR3 in DNA: TGTGCCAGCAGTACGGGACTAGCCGGCGAGCAGTACTTC. Its protein is CASSTGLAGEQYF.

This clone was counted between two and nine times. The chain joins TRBV2 to TRBJ2-7, with D unclear. CDR3 length equals 13 residues. V lost 3 bases and J lost 0, with 6 bases in between. Germline loops: CDR1 SNHLY, CDR2 FYNNEI. CDR3 loop: CASSDALSYEQYF. The CDR3 coding sequence is TGTGCCAGCAGTGATGCCCTCTCCTACGAGCAGTACTTC.

The chain recombines TRBV20-1 with TRBJ1-1; D uncertain. The germline V gene has CDR1 DFQATT and CDR2 SNEGSKA (reference sequence). The CDR3 is 10 amino acids. V lost 2 bases to trimming and J lost 7 bases, with 5 bases between them. The CDR3 coding sequence is TGCAGTGCTAGAACGGTTGAAGCTTTCTTT. This encodes CSARTVEAFF.

The chain recombines TRBV19 with TRBJ1-5; the match to TRBD1 covers 9 bases. Trimming took 5 bases from V and 4 from J; bases not matched to a gene: 9. The CDR3 spans 16 residues. Germline loops: CDR1 LNHDA, CDR2 SQIVND (reference sequence). The CDR3 region has the DNA TGTGCCAGTAGTCCCGGGACAGGGTTTAATAATCAGCCCCAGCATTTT. Amino acid sequence: CASSPGTGFNNQPQHF. Based on the CDR3 plus reference TRBV19 and TRBJ1-5, the full variable domain is DGGITQSPKYLFRKEGQNVTLSCEQNLNHDAMYWYRQDPGQGLRLIYYSQIVNDFQKGDIAEGYSVSREKKESFPLTVTSAQKNPTAFYLCASSPGTGFNNQPQHFGDGTRLSIL.

The J gene is TRBJ2-7, the V gene TRBV4-1; TRBD2 matches at 8 bases. V shed 3 bases and J 0 bases; nucleotides not matched to a gene: 13. Germline V gives CDR1 MGHRA, CDR2 YSYEKL. The CDR3 covers 18 residues. The chain's CDR3 is CASSHGRGDTRTSYEQYF. As DNA, the CDR3 is TGCGCCAGCAGCCACGGGAGGGGGGACACCCGGACCTCCTACGAGCAGTACTTC.

This clone was recorded a few times. CDR3 sequence reads: CASSRDGGGIYGYTF. The CDR3 DNA follows: TGTGCCAGCAGCCGTGACGGGGGAGGAATCTATGGCTACACCTTC. V usage is TRBV5-5 and J usage is TRBJ1-2, with a possible D match to TRBD1 (5 bases). The CDR3 runs to 15 residues. V dropped 4 bases and J dropped 4 bases, with 17 bases sitting between them. CDR1 and CDR2 (germline): SGHKS, YYEKEE (reference sequence).

The chain is built from TRBV19 and TRBJ2-1; a weak D match, TRBD2 (5 bases). The CDR3 is 14 residues long. The ends were cut back, 3 bases at V and 3 bases at J, with 9 bases in the middle. Germline CDR1 reads LNHDA; CDR2 reads SQIVND (reference sequence). CDR3 residues: CASSMDGGYNEQFF. The DNA of the CDR3 is TGTGCCAGTAGTATGGACGGAGGCTACAATGAGCAGTTCTTC.

The chain links TRBV5-4 to TRBJ2-6; 7 bases match TRBD1. Germline CDR1 reads SGHNT; CDR2 reads YYREEE (reference sequence). V lost 3 bases to trimming and J lost 3 bases; unmatched junction nucleotides: 9. CDR3 length equals 17 residues. CDR3: CASSSGQSSRGANVLTF. The CDR3 DNA reads as TGTGCCAGCAGCTCGGGACAGAGCTCCCGTGGGGCCAACGTCCTGACTTTC.

V gene TRBV5-1 combines with J gene TRBJ2-1, with D perhaps TRBD1 or TRBD2 (5 bases each). CDR1 and CDR2 from the germline V gene are SGHRS and YFSETQ. The CDR3 sequence is 13 residues long. V lost 1 base, J lost 10 bases, and 12 bases lay in between. The CDR3, as DNA: TGCGCCAGCAGCTTGAACGGGGCCAGAGAGCAGTTCTTC. Encoded protein: CASSLNGAREQFF.

This clone was seen only once. The chain recombines TRBV6-4 with TRBJ2-1, with 9 bases fitting TRBD2. V gave up 4 bases and J gave up 5 bases; unmatched junction bases: 3. The CDR3 is made up of 14 amino acids. The germline V gene has CDR1 MRHNA and CDR2 SNTAGT. CDR3 loop: CASSVTSGNNEQFF. In DNA, the CDR3 is TGTGCCAGCAGTGTGACTAGCGGTAACAATGAGCAGTTCTTC.

The V call is TRBV5-1, the J call TRBJ2-1; the D is unclear. CDR3 size: 13 residues. V lost 0 bases, J lost 7 bases, and 8 bases lay in between. Germline V gives CDR1 SGHRS, CDR2 YFSETQ. In DNA, the CDR3 is TGCGCCAGCAGCTTGGCGGCTAGGAATGAGCAGTTCTTC. Its translation: CASSLAARNEQFF.

This rearrangement joins TRBV30 to TRBJ1-2, with D possibly TRBD1 on 5 matching bases. Trimming removed 8 bases from V and 4 bases from J, with 20 bases in between. The CDR3 sequence is 14 residues long. Germline assignment: CDR1 GTSNPN and CDR2 SVGIG (reference sequence). CDR3 sequence: CASSLVGTVYGYTF. CDR3 DNA: TGTGCCAGCAGCTTGGTTGGGACGGTCTATGGCTACACCTTC.

As DNA, the CDR3 is TGTGCCAGCAGTGAGGGGCGGGAGGCTGTGTACGAGCAGTACTTC. It encodes CASSEGREAVYEQYF. This sequence joins TRBV6-1 and TRBJ2-7; 8 bases agree with TRBD2. The V and J ends lost 3 bases and 4 bases, in that order; junction bases with no gene match: 8. The germline gives CDR1 MNHNS, CDR2 SASEGT. The CDR3 spans 15 residues.

The gene calls are TRBV5-1 and TRBJ2-7, with D perhaps matching TRBD1 or TRBD2 (5 bases each). Per germline, CDR1 SGHRS and CDR2 YFSETQ. Trimming pared 3 bases from V and 5 bases from J, leaving 18 bases between. This CDR3 region has 15 residues. This CDR3 is CASSSGRTAGHEQYF. CDR3 sequence (DNA): TGCGCCAGCAGCTCGGGACGGACGGCGGGCCACGAGCAGTACTTC.

The chain links TRBV29-1 to TRBJ1-1; D might be TRBD1 (5 bases). V was shortened by 4 bases and J by 5 bases, with 17 bases between the two germline ends. The V gene's germline CDR1 is SQVTM and CDR2 ANQGSEA. There are 14 residues in the CDR3. CDR3 sequence (DNA): TGCAGCGTTGGAGAGGGCGGAGGGGCTACTGAAGCTTTCTTT. Translating it yields CSVGEGGGATEAFF.

This chain connects TRBV27 to TRBJ2-3; D uncertain. The CDR3 runs 16 residues. The germline V and J ends were trimmed by 0 bases and 2 bases, with 12 bases remaining between them. Germline lookup yields CDR1 MNHEY and CDR2 SMNVEV (reference sequence). CDR3 amino acids: CASSLSPADFTDTQYF. The CDR3 DNA is TGTGCCAGCAGTTTATCGCCGGCTGACTTCACAGATACGCAGTATTTT.

This CDR3 reads CASSYLSSRGRTEAFF. The DNA for the CDR3 is TGTGCCAGCAGTTACTTGTCATCCAGGGGGAGGACTGAAGCTTTCTTT. This chain connects TRBV6-5 to TRBJ1-1; 7 nucleotides agree with TRBD1. This CDR3 spans 16 amino acids. Losses at the gene ends were 1 base for V and 5 bases for J; bases not matched to a gene: 10. Germline loops: CDR1 MNHEY, CDR2 SVGAGI.

This chain links TRBV6-1 with TRBJ1-3; D not certain. V shed 3 bases and J shed 1 base, with 10 bases lying between them. This CDR3 contains 15 residues. CDR1 and CDR2 (germline): MNHNS, SASEGT. CDR3 sequence reads: CASSDGPTSGNTIYF. The CDR3 nucleotides read TGTGCCAGCAGTGACGGGCCAACATCTGGAAACACCATATATTTT.

Only one count was recorded for this clone. The V and J genes are TRBV6-4 and TRBJ2-3, with 11 positions matching TRBD2. The CDR3 is 14 residues long. V shed 5 bases, J shed 5 bases, and the junction held 3 bases outside the gene matches. The germline V gene has CDR1 MRHNA and CDR2 SNTAGT. CDR3 in amino acids: CASSSLAGGDTQYF. The DNA of the CDR3 is TGTGCCAGCAGTTCGCTAGCGGGAGGAGATACGCAGTATTTT.

This sequence joins TRBV7-9 and TRBJ1-1; tentative D call: TRBD1 (5 bases). Germline-derived CDR1 and CDR2 are SEHNR and FQNEAQ (reference sequence). The ends were cut back, 5 bases at V and 1 base at J, with 14 bases in the middle. This CDR3 spans 15 amino acids. The CDR3 spells CASSPTGGGNTEAFF. In DNA form, the CDR3 reads TGTGCCAGCAGCCCGACGGGGGGAGGGAACACTGAAGCTTTCTTT. The whole variable domain, filled in from reference TRBV7-9 and TRBJ1-1, reads DTGVSQNPRHKITKRGQNVTFRCDPISEHNRLYWYRQTLGQGPEFLTYFQNEAQLEKSRLLSDRFSAERPKGSFSTLEIQRTEQGDSAMYLCASSPTGGGNTEAFFGQGTRLTVV.

The chain has TRBV18 and TRBJ1-2, with 9 bases lining up with TRBD1. The CDR3 contains 13 residues. Per germline, CDR1 KGHSH and CDR2 LQKENI. Losses at the gene ends were 4 bases for V and 7 bases for J; bases not matched to a gene: 4. The CDR3, as DNA: TGTGCCAGCTCACGGGACAGGGACTTTGGCTACACCTTC. It encodes CASSRDRDFGYTF.

The rearrangement uses TRBV19 and TRBJ2-3, with D possibly being TRBD2 (7 bases). The CDR3 sequence is 14 residues long. Trimming removed 3 bases at V and 6 bases at J, with 13 bases between. Germline V lookup: CDR1 LNHDA, CDR2 SQIVND (reference sequence). The CDR3 here is CASSMGGPGDTQYF. Here the CDR3 DNA reads TGTGCCAGTAGTATGGGGGGGCCCGGGGATACGCAGTATTTT.

This chain joins TRBV7-2 and TRBJ2-3; TRBD1 aligns across 7 bases. CDR3 length: 17 residues. V trimming: 4 bases; J trimming: 4 bases; junction bases outside the gene matches: 14. Per the germline V gene, CDR1 is SGHTA and CDR2 is FQGNSA. The CDR3 region has the DNA TGTGCCAGCAGCTCCAAAGCCAGGACAGGATTTTCAGATACGCAGTATTTT. It codes for CASSSKARTGFSDTQYF.